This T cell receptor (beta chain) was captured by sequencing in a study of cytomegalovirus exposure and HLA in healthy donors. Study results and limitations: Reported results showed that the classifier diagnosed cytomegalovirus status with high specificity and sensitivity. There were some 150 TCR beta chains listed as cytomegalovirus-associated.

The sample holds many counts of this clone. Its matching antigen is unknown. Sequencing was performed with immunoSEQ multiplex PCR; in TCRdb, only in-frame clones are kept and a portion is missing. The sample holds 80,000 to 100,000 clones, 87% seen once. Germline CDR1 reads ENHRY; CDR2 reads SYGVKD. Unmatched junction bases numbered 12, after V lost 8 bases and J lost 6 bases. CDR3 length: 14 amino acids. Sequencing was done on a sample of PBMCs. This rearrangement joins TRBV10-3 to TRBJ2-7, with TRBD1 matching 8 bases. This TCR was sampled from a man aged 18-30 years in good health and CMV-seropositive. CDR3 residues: CAIGTGRGLSEQYF. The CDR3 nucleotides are TGTGCCATCGGCACCGGCAGGGGGCTGAGCGAGCAGTACTTC.